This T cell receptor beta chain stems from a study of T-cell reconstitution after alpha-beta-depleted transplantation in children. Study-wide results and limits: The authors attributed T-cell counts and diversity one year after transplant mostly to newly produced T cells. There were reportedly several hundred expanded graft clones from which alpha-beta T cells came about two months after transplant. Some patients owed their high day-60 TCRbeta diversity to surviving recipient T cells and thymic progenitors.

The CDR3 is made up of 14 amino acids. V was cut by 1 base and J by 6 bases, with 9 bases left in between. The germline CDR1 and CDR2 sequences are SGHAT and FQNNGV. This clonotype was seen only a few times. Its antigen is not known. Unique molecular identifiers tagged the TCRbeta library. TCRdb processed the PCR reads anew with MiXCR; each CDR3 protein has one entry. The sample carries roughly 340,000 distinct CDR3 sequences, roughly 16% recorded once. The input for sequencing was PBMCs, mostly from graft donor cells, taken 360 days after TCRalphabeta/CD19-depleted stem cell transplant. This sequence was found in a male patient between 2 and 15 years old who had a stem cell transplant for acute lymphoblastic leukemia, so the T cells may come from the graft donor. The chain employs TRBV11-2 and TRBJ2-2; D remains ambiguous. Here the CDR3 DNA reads TGTGCCAGCAGCTTAGTCCGCAGCCCCGGGGAGCTGTTTTTT. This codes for CASSLVRSPGELFF. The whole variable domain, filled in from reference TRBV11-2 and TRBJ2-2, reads EAGVAQSPRYKIIEKRQSVAFWCNPISGHATLYWYQQILGQGPKLLIQFQNNGVVDDSQLPKDRFSAERLKGVDSTLKIQPAKLEDSAVYLCASSLVRSPGELFFGEGSRLTVL.